One and the same sample provided the 2 T cell receptor beta chains below, sequenced in a study of T cells after yellow fever vaccination. Each CDR3 protein gets one entry after TCRdb re-called the 5' RACE reads with MiXCR. The sample lists just under 600,000 distinct CDR3 sequences, less than 15% seen once, with about an eighth in the top ten. This specimen consisted of PBMCs, obtained on the day of the yellow fever booster vaccination. These receptors all come from a man aged 25 to 45 who received the YFV17D yellow fever vaccine.

The CDR3: CAWSGGMGSPTQSYNEQFF. The CDR3 nucleotides are TGTGCCTGGAGCGGGGGGATGGGTTCCCCAACCCAATCCTACAATGAGCAGTTCTTC. This rearrangement joins TRBV30 to TRBJ2-1; TRBD2 matches at 7 bases. The CDR3 totals 19 residues. Losses at the gene ends were 3 bases for V and 1 base for J; bases not matched to a gene: 18. Germline values: CDR1 GTSNPN, CDR2 SVGIG (reference sequence).

This clonotype came up a few times. V gene TRBV6-4 combines with J gene TRBJ2-1; D remains unclear. Germline CDR1 and CDR2: MRHNA and SNTAGT. The CDR3 contains 15 residues. The ends were cut back, 4 bases at V and 3 bases at J, with 13 bases in the middle. In DNA form, the CDR3 reads TGTGCCAGCAGTGCCGAACATGGCCACTACAATGAGCAGTTCTTC. The encoded protein is CASSAEHGHYNEQFF.